These 3 T cell receptor beta chains came from one sample sequenced in a study of cytomegalovirus exposure and HLA in healthy donors. The primer mix had 60 Vbeta and 13 Jbeta primers. Sequencing was performed with immunoSEQ multiplex PCR; in TCRdb, only in-frame clones are kept and a portion is missing. Its clone listing holds 80,000 to 100,000 clones. The specimen was PBMCs. These TCRs come from a woman under 40 in good health and CMV-seronegative.

V gene TRBV5-5 combines with J gene TRBJ2-6, with a possible D match to TRBD2 (5 bases). The germline V and J ends were trimmed by 1 base and 3 bases, with 11 bases remaining between them. Germline values: CDR1 SGHKS, CDR2 YYEKEE (reference sequence). The CDR3 contains 16 residues. CDR3 sequence (DNA): TGTGCCAGCAGCTTGTGGTGGGCGGGTGGGGCCAACGTCCTGACTTTC. Translating it yields CASSLWWAGGANVLTF.

The genes are TRBV6-5 and TRBJ1-5; D remains ambiguous. Trimming shortened V by 2 bases and J by 7 bases, and 9 bases separated the two germline ends. The CDR3 is made up of 13 amino acids. Germline V gene sequence: CDR1 MNHEY, CDR2 SVGAGI. The CDR3 spells CASSYPGAQPQHF. In DNA form, the CDR3 reads TGTGCCAGCAGTTACCCAGGTGCCCAGCCCCAGCATTTT.

The chain uses TRBV19 and TRBJ1-2, with 7 bases lining up with TRBD1. V was clipped by 1 base and J by 3 bases; unmatched bases: 8. This CDR3 region has 16 residues. CDR1 is LNHDA and CDR2 is SQIVND in the germline V gene (reference sequence). The CDR3 DNA reads as TGTGCCAGTAGTATAGGCCCGGGTACAGGGGACTATGGCTACACCTTC. It codes for CASSIGPGTGDYGYTF.